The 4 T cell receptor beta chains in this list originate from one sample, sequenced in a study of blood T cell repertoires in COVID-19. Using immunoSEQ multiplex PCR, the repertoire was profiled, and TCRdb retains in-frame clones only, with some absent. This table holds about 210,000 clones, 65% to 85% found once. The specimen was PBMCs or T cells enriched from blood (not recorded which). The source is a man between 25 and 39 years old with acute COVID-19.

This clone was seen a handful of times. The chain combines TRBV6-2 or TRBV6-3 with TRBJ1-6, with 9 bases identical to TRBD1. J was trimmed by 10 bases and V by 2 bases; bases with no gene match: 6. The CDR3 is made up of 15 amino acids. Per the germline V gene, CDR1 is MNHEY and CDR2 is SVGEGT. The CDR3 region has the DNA TGTGCCAGCAGTTACAGGACAGGGGTAGCCTCACCCCTCCACTTT. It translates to CASSYRTGVASPLHF.

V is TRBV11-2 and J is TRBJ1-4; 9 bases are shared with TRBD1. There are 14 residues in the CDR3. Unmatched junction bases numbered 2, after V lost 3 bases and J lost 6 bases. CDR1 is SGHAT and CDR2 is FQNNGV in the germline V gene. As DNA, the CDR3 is TGTGCCAGCAGCTTTACAGGGGGCGATGAAAAACTGTTTTTT. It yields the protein CASSFTGGDEKLFF.

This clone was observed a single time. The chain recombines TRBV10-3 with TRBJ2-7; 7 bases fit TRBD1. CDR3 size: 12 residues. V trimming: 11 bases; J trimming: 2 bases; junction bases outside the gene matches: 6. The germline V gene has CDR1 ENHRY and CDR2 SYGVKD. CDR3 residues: CASRQGPYEQYF. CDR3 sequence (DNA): TGTGCCTCCCGACAGGGACCCTACGAGCAGTACTTC.

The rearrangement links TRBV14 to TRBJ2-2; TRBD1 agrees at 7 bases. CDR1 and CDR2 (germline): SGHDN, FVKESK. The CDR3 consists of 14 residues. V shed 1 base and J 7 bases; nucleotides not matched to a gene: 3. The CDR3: CASSQVQGVGELFF. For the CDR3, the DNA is TGTGCCAGCAGCCAAGTTCAGGGGGTCGGGGAGCTGTTTTTT.